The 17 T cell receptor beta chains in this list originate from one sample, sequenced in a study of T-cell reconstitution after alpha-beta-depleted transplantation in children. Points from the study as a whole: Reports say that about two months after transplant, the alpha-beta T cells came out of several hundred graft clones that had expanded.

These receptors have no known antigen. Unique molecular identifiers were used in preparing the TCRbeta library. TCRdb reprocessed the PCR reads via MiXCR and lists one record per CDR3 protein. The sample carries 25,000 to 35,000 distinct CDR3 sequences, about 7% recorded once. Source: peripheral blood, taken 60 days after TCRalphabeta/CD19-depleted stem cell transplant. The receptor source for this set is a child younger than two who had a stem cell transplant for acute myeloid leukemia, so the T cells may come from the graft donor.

The CDR3 sequence: CAFCLKGARYEQYF. CDR3 bases: TGTGCCTTCTGTTTAAAGGGGGCCCGTTACGAGCAGTACTTC. The V and J genes are TRBV3-1 and TRBJ2-7; 7 bases are shared with TRBD1. V gave up 11 bases and J gave up 4 bases; unmatched junction bases: 14. The CDR3 covers 14 residues. Germline V gene lookup returns CDR1 LGHDT and CDR2 YNNKEL (reference sequence).

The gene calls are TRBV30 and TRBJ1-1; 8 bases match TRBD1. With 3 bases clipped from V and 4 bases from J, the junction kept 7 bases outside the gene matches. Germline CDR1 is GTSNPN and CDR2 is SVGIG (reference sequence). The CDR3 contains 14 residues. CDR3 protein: CAWSTGTGFTEAFF. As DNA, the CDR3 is TGTGCCTGGAGCACCGGGACAGGATTCACTGAAGCTTTCTTT.

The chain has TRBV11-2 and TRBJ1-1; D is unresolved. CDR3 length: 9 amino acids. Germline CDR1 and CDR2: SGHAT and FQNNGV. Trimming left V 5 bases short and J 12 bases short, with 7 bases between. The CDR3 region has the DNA TGTGCCAGCAGCCCCCCCCCTTTCTTT. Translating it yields CASSPPPFF.

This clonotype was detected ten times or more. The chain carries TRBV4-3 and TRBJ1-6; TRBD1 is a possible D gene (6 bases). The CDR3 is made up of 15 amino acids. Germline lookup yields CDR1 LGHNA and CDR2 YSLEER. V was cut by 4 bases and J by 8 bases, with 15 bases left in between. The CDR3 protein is CASSPVRDTDSPLHF. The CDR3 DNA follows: TGCGCCAGCAGCCCGGTCCGGGACACCGATTCACCCCTCCACTTT.

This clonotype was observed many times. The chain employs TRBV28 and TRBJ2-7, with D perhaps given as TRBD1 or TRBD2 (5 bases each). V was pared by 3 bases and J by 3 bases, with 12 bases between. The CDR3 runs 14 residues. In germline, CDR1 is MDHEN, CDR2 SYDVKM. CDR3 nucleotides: TGTGCCAGCAGTTTTGAAGGGGAGCACTACGAGCAGTACTTC. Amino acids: CASSFEGEHYEQYF.

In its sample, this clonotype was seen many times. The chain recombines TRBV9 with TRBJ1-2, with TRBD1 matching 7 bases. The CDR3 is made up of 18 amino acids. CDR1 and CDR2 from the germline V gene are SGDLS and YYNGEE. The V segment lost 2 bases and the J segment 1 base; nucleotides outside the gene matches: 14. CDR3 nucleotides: TGTGCCAGCAGCGTCTCAACCGGGACAGAAGGGGGTAACTATGGCTACACCTTC. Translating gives CASSVSTGTEGGNYGYTF.

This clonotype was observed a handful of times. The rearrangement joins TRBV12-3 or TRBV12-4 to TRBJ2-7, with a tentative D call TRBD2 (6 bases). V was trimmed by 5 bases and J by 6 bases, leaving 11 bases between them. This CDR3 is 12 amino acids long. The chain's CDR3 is CASSPGVIEQYF. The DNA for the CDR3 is TGTGCCAGCAGTCCGGGAGTCATCGAGCAGTACTTC.

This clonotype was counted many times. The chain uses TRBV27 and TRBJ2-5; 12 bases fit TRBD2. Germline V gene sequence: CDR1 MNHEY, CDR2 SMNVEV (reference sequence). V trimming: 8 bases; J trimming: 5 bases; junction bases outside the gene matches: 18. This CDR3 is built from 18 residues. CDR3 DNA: TGTGCCAGCCCCTTCGGGGGGCTGACTAGCGGGAGTAGGGAGACCCAGTACTTC. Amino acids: CASPFGGLTSGSRETQYF.

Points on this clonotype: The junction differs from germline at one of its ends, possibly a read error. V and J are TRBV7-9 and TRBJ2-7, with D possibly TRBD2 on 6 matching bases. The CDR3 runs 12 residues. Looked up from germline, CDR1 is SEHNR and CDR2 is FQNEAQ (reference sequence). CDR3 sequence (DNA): TGTGACAGCAGCTTGGGGGGCTACGAGCAGTACTTC. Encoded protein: CDSSLGGYEQYF.

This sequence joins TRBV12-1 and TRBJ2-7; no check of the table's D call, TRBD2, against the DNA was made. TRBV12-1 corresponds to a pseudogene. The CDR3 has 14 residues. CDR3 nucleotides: TGTGCCAGCAGCCCCGGACTCGGTTCCTACGAGCTGTACTTC. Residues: CASSPGLGSYELYF.

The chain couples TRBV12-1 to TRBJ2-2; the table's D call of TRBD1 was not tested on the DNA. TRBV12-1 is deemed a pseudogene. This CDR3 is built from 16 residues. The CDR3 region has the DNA TGTGCCAGCTCGGTGCAGGCAGGGGTTACCACCGGGGAGCTGTTTTTT. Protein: CASSVQAGVTTGELFF.

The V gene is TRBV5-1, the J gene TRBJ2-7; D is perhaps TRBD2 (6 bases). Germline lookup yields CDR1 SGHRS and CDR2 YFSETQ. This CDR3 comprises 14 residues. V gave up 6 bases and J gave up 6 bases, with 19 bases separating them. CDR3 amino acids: CASTPGPSATEQYF. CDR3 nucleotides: TGCGCCAGCACCCCGGGGCCTAGCGCGACCGAGCAGTACTTC.

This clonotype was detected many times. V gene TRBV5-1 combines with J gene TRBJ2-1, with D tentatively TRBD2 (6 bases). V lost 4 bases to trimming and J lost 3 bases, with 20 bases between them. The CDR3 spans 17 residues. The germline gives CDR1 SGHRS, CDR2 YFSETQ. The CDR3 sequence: CASSLDGPAGLYNEQFF. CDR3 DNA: TGCGCCAGCAGCCTGGATGGGCCGGCGGGGCTCTACAATGAGCAGTTCTTC.

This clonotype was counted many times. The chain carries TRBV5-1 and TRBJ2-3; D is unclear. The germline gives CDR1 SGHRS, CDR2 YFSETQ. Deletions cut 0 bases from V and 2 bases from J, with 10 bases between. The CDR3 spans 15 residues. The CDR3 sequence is CASSLEGTYTDTQYF. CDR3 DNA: TGCGCCAGCAGCTTGGAAGGAACCTACACAGATACGCAGTATTTT.

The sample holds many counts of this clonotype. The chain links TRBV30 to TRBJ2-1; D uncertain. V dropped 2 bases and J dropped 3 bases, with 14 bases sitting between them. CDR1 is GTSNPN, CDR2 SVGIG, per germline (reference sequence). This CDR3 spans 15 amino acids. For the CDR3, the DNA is TGTGCCTGGAGTAAGCCTGACTTATTCTACAATGAGCAGTTCTTC. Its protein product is CAWSKPDLFYNEQFF. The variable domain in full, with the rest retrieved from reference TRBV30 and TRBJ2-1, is SQTIHQWPATLVQPVGSPLSLECTVEGTSNPNLYWYRQAAGRGLQLLFYSVGIGQISSEVPQNLSASRPQDRQFILSSKKLLLSDSGFYLCAWSKPDLFYNEQFFGPGTRLTVL.

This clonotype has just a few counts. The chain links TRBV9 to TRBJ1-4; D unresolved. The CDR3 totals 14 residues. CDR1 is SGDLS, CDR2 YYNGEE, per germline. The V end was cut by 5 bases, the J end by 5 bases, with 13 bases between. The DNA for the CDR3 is TGTGCCAGCAGGGCAGGACTCATGAATGAAAAACTGTTTTTT. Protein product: CASRAGLMNEKLFF.

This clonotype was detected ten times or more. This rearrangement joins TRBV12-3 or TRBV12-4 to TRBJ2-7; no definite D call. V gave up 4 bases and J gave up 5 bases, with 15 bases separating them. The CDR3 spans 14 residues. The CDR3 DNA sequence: TGTGCCAGCAGTTCCCCCTACTCCATCGACGAGCAGTACTTC. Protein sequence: CASSSPYSIDEQYF.